Each of the 7 T cell receptor beta chains below was sequenced from the same sample in a study of blood T cell repertoires in COVID-19 (dated by TCRdb to 2019 to 2021). Libraries were built with the immunoSEQ multiplex PCR assay. As stored in TCRdb, this immuneACCESS dataset retains in-frame rearrangements with V and J assigned. A fraction of the clones does not appear; measured against another copy, unresolved V genes explain less than half of the discrepancy, and the remainder lacks a known reason. Present in this sample are about 390,000 clones, about 90% of which were seen just once. The ten largest clones represent 2% to 2.5% of the sample. Sequenced: peripheral blood. The origin of the receptors is an older woman with COVID-19, enrolled during active disease.

This clone has at least ten counts. The chain is built from TRBV3-1 (or the pseudogene TRBV3-2) and TRBJ2-5; the D gene is possibly TRBD2 (6 bases). The V and J ends lost 1 base and 3 bases respectively, with 15 bases between them. CDR1 is LGHDT and CDR2 is YNNKEL in the germline V gene (reference sequence). The CDR3 contains 16 residues. CDR3 protein: CASSQVTYSGKETQYF. The CDR3 DNA is TGTGCCAGCAGCCAAGTAACGTATAGCGGAAAAGAGACCCAGTACTTC.

The genes are TRBV27 and TRBJ2-2, with unresolved D. Trimming removed 5 bases at V and 5 bases at J, with 12 bases between. The germline V gene encodes CDR1 MNHEY and CDR2 SMNVEV (reference sequence). The CDR3 covers 14 residues. The CDR3 loop reads CASSTIQATGELFF. DNA for the CDR3: TGTGCCAGCAGTACAATCCAGGCGACCGGGGAGCTGTTTTTT.

The chain employs TRBV5-1 and TRBJ2-7, with 13 bases aligning to TRBD2. The CDR3 consists of 16 residues. The V gene end was trimmed by 2 bases and the J gene end by 4 bases; junction bases not matched to a gene: 6. Looked up from germline, CDR1 is SGHRS and CDR2 is YFSETQ. DNA of the CDR3: TGCGCCAGCAGCTTCGGAACTAGCGGGGGGGCTTACGAGCAGTACTTC. This gives the protein CASSFGTSGGAYEQYF.

The chain employs TRBV6-5 and TRBJ1-2; perhaps TRBD1 as D (6 bases). V was cut by 0 bases and J by 2 bases, with 10 bases left in between. CDR1 and CDR2 (germline): MNHEY, SVGAGI. This CDR3 is built from 15 residues. CDR3 bases: TGTGCCAGCAGTTACTCGAGACAGGTGAACTATGGCTACACCTTC. The encoded protein is CASSYSRQVNYGYTF.

The chain joins TRBV4-1 to TRBJ1-1; tentative D call: TRBD1 (6 bases). V lost 4 bases and J 7 bases, leaving 19 bases between the germline ends. CDR1 is MGHRA and CDR2 is YSYEKL in the germline V gene. CDR3 length: 15 residues. Here the CDR3 DNA reads TGCGCCAGCAGCCGAACGGACAGAGGATTGGGTGAAGCTTTCTTT. It yields the protein CASSRTDRGLGEAFF.

The chain employs TRBV3-1 (or the pseudogene TRBV3-2) and TRBJ1-2, with 7 bases fitting TRBD1. Germline lookup yields CDR1 LGHDT and CDR2 YNNKEL (reference sequence). This CDR3 is built from 14 residues. V shed 4 bases and J 3 bases; nucleotides not matched to a gene: 5. Here the CDR3 reads CASSPGQRYYGYTF. CDR3 nucleotide sequence: TGTGCCAGCAGCCCGGGACAGCGATACTATGGCTACACCTTC.

J is TRBJ1-1 and V is TRBV5-8, with 7 bases fitting TRBD1. From germline, CDR1 is SGHTS and CDR2 YDEGEE. V shed 4 bases and J 10 bases; nucleotides not matched to a gene: 16. The CDR3 runs to 15 residues. This CDR3 reads CASSRRSHRGEGAFF. DNA for the CDR3: TGTGCCAGCAGCCGACGGAGCCACAGGGGAGAAGGAGCTTTCTTT.